These T cell receptor beta chains were read from a single sample in a study of PD-L1 blockade in urothelial cancer. Clones were read by immunoSEQ multiplex PCR, and TCRdb kept only the in-frame ones, dropping some. The table shows 100,000 to 150,000 clones, with about 82% occurring only once. The starting material was PBMCs, obtained around atezolizumab (anti-PD-L1) treatment. The origin of the receptors is a man in his fifties with urothelial cancer. The CDR3 runs from the conserved cysteine through the conserved F or W. The D gene is left open where the match is weak. The size entry is marked missing in some rows and otherwise reads once, few, many or a size class.

clone_size,j_call,v_call,d_call,cdr3_nt,cdr3_aa
NA,TRBJ2-3,TRBV7-2,NA,TGTGCCAGCAGCTCCCCCCTCACAGATACGCAGTATTTT,CASSSPLTDTQYF
NA,TRBJ1-5,TRBV27,TRBD1,TGTGCCAGCAGTTTTTCGAGACAGGGAGGCAATCAGCCCCAGCATTTT,CASSFSRQGGNQPQHF
NA,TRBJ2-2,TRBV18,NA,TGTGCCAGCTCACCATCGGGGACCGGGGAGCTGTTTTTT,CASSPSGTGELFF
NA,TRBJ1-6,TRBV21-1,NA,TGTGCCAGCAGCAAAGAAGACAGGGATTCACCCCTCCACTTT,CASSKEDRDSPLHF
NA,TRBJ1-5,TRBV18,NA,TGTGCCAGCTCCTCTCTGGGGCAATTTAATAGCAATCAGCCCCAGCATTTT,CASSSLGQFNSNQPQHF
NA,TRBJ2-7,TRBV2,NA,TGTGCCAGCAGTGTTGACAGGGGAGGCGGGAGGGCCTCCTACGAGCAGTACTTC,CASSVDRGGGRASYEQYF
NA,TRBJ2-7,TRBV14,TRBD2,TGTGCCAGCAGCCAAGAGGGGGCGACTAGCGGGAGGACAACCTACGAGCAGTACTTC,CASSQEGATSGRTTYEQYF
few,TRBJ2-3,TRBV28,TRBD2,TGTGCCAGCGGGATACTAGCGGGAGGCCTAGATACGCAGTATTTT,CASGILAGGLDTQYF
NA,TRBJ2-5,TRBV9,NA,TGTGCCAGCAGCGTGGCGGGCAGGCTTGGGGAGACCCAGTACTTC,CASSVAGRLGETQYF
NA,TRBJ1-5,TRBV19,NA,TGTGCCAGTAGTATAGGACCAGGGGTTAACCAGCCCCAGCATTTT,CASSIGPGVNQPQHF
NA,TRBJ2-1,TRBV7-8,TRBD2,TGTGCCAGCAGCCGTTCAAGCGGGAAAAGCTCCTACAATGAGCAGTTCTTC,CASSRSSGKSSYNEQFF
NA,TRBJ2-5,TRBV5-1,TRBD2,TGCGCCAGCAGGTTTGAACTAGCGGGGCAAGAGACCCAGTACTTC,CASRFELAGQETQYF
NA,TRBJ1-6,TRBV29-1,TRBD1,TGCAGCGCAGGGACAGGGCGGGATTCACCCCTCCACTTT,CSAGTGRDSPLHF
NA,TRBJ2-7,TRBV9,NA,TGTGCCAGCGCTACCGGGCCCAAGGGGGAGCAGTACTTC,CASATGPKGEQYF
NA,TRBJ2-3,TRBV7-8,NA,TGTGCCAGCAGCTTAGCGGGAGGGACACCCCCAGATACGCAGTATTTT,CASSLAGGTPPDTQYF
NA,TRBJ2-1,TRBV4-2,TRBD2,TGTGCCAGCAGCCAAGATCTCTCTAGCGGGAAATTTGAGCAGTTCTTC,CASSQDLSSGKFEQFF
few,TRBJ2-7,TRBV10-1,NA,TGCGCCAGCAGTGCAGCGGTAAACTCCTACGAGCAGTACTTC,CASSAAVNSYEQYF
NA,TRBJ2-7,TRBV19,TRBD2,TGTGCCAGTAGTACGACTAGCGGGAGTCGAACGGGCTCCTACGAGCAGTACTTC,CASSTTSGSRTGSYEQYF
NA,TRBJ2-7,TRBV30,TRBD2,TGTGCCTGGAAGAGATTAGCGGGAGGCTCCGAGCAGTACTTC,CAWKRLAGGSEQYF
NA,TRBJ1-2,TRBV28,NA,TGTGCCAGCAGTTCATCCGGGATCTATGGCTACACCTTC,CASSSSGIYGYTF
NA,TRBJ2-3,TRBV2,NA,TGTGCCAGCTCCAAGGGGGACACAGATACGCAGTATTTT,CASSKGDTDTQYF
NA,TRBJ2-1,TRBV5-4,NA,TGTGCCAGCAGCTTGGGCGGATTATCCTACAATGAGCAGTTCTTC,CASSLGGLSYNEQFF
NA,TRBJ2-7,TRBV7-8,NA,TGTGCCAGCAGCTTAGGAAACGGACACAGCGCCTACGAGCAGTACTTC,CASSLGNGHSAYEQYF
NA,TRBJ2-7,TRBV18,TRBD1,TGTGCCAGCTCACCAGGGACAGGGGCGTCCTCCGAGCAGTACTTC,CASSPGTGASSEQYF
NA,TRBJ2-2,TRBV6-1,NA,TGTGCCAGCAGTGAAGCGTTAATTGCCGGGGAGCTGTTTTTT,CASSEALIAGELFF
NA,TRBJ1-6,TRBV5-1,NA,TGCGCCAGCAGCTTGGAAGGACAGAACAATTCACCCCTCCACTTT,CASSLEGQNNSPLHF
once,TRBJ1-3,TRBV5-5,TRBD1,TGTGCCAGCAGCTTGGAGGGACAGTCCGGAAACACCATATATTTT,CASSLEGQSGNTIYF
NA,TRBJ1-5,TRBV5-1,TRBD1,TGCGCCAGCAGCCCGAAGACAGGGCCAAATCAGCCCCAGCATTTT,CASSPKTGPNQPQHF
NA,TRBJ2-5,TRBV5-4,TRBD2,TGTGCCAGCAGCTCCAGCGGGACTGCAGAGACCCAGTACTTC,CASSSSGTAETQYF
NA,TRBJ2-5,TRBV2,NA,TGTGCCAGCAGGGGGAGACAAGAGACCCAGTACTTC,CASRGRQETQYF
NA,TRBJ1-1,TRBV5-6,TRBD1,TGTGCCAGCATCCGAGGGGGACAGGGGCCCCTGGGAGCTTTCTTT,CASIRGGQGPLGAFF
NA,TRBJ1-2,TRBV6-5,TRBD1,TGTGCCAGCAGTTCACTCCAGACAGGGGGCGCAAATGGCTACACCTTC,CASSSLQTGGANGYTF
once,TRBJ1-2,TRBV5-1,NA,TGCGCCAGCAGCTTGTTTCTGGGGGCGACTAACTATGGCTACACCTTC,CASSLFLGATNYGYTF
NA,TRBJ2-7,TRBV5-4,NA,TGTGCCAGCAGCTTGGGTGGGAGACTTAACGAGCAGTACTTC,CASSLGGRLNEQYF
NA,TRBJ2-5,TRBV18,TRBD1,TGTGCCAGCTCACTCCGGACAGGGCAAGAGACCCAGTACTTC,CASSLRTGQETQYF
NA,TRBJ1-1,TRBV18,TRBD1,TGTGCCAGCTCACACCTCGGGACAGGGGGGAACACTGAAGCTTTCTTT,CASSHLGTGGNTEAFF
NA,TRBJ1-5,TRBV5-5,TRBD1,TGTGCCAGCAGCTGGGGGACAGGGAATCAGCCCCAGCATTTT,CASSWGTGNQPQHF
NA,TRBJ2-3,TRBV5-1,TRBD1,TGCGCCAGCAGCTTGGAGGGGACAGGGATAGATACGCAGTATTTT,CASSLEGTGIDTQYF
NA,TRBJ2-7,TRBV15,NA,TGTGCCACCAAATCACGGCTAGCGTGGTACGAGCAGTACTTC,CATKSRLAWYEQYF
NA,TRBJ1-6,TRBV28,TRBD1,TGTGCCAGCAGTGAACTACCGGGACAGGCGAATTCACCCCTCCACTTT,CASSELPGQANSPLHF
NA,TRBJ2-7,TRBV10-3,TRBD2,TGTGCCATCAGCTCTAGCGGGAGTATAGGGTCCTACGAGCAGTACTTC,CAISSSGSIGSYEQYF
NA,TRBJ2-1,TRBV7-2,TRBD2,TGTGCCAGCAGCACAACTAGCGGGAGTTACAATGAGCAGTTCTTC,CASSTTSGSYNEQFF
NA,TRBJ2-7,TRBV6-1,NA,TGTGCCAGCAGTGAATCGGACACCAACAGACAGTACTTC,CASSESDTNRQYF
NA,TRBJ2-7,TRBV2,TRBD2,TGTGCCAGCGGGGTCCTAGCGGGTTACGAGCAGTACTTC,CASGVLAGYEQYF
NA,TRBJ2-5,TRBV7-2,NA,TGTGCCAGCAGCTCCTACCTCCAAGAGACCCAGTACTTC,CASSSYLQETQYF
NA,TRBJ1-1,TRBV2,TRBD1,TGTGCCAGCACCCAGACAGGGTTGAACACTGAAGCTTTCTTT,CASTQTGLNTEAFF
NA,TRBJ1-6,TRBV6-1,NA,TGTGCCAGCAGTGATCGGAGGGAGTCAAGCTCACCCCTCCACTTT,CASSDRRESSSPLHF
NA,TRBJ1-5,TRBV7-9,NA,TGTGCCAGCAGCTCTAGTGTAGATCAGCCCCAGCATTTT,CASSSSVDQPQHF
NA,TRBJ1-5,TRBV19,NA,TGTGCCAGTAGTACCCTTCGACTCTCACACAATCAGCCCCAGCATTTT,CASSTLRLSHNQPQHF
NA,TRBJ1-1,TRBV5-1,TRBD1,TGCGCCAGCAGCCCCCCCCGACAGGGAGGCACTGAAGCTTTCTTT,CASSPPRQGGTEAFF